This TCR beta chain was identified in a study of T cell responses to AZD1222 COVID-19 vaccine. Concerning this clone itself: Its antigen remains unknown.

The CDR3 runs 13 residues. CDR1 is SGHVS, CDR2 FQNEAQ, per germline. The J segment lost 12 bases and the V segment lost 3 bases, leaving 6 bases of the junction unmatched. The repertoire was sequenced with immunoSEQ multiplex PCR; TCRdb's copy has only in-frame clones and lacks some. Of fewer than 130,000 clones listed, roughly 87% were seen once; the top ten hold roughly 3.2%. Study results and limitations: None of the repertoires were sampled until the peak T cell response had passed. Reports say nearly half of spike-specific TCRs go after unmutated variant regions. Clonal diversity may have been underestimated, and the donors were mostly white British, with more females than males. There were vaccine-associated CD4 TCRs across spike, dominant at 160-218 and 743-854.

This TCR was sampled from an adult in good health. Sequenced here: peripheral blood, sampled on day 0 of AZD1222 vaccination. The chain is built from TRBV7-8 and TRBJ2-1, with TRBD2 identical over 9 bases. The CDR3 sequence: CASSLASGKMQFF. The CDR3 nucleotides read TGTGCCAGCAGCTTGGCTAGCGGGAAAATGCAGTTCTTC.